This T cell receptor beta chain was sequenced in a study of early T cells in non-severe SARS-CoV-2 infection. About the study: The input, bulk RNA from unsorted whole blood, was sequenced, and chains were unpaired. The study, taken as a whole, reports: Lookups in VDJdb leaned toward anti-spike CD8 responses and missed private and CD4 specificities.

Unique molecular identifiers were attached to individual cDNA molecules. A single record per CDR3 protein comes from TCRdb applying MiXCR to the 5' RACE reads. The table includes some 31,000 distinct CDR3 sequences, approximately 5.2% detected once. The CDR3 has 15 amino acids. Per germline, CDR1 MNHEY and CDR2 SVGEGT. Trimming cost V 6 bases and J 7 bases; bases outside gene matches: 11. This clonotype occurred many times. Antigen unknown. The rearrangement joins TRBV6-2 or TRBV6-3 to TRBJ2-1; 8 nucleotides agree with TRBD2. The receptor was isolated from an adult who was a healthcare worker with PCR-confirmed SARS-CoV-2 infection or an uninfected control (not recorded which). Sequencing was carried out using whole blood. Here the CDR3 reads CASRPAGGRLNEQFF. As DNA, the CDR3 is TGTGCCAGCAGACCGGCGGGAGGTCGGTTGAATGAGCAGTTCTTC.